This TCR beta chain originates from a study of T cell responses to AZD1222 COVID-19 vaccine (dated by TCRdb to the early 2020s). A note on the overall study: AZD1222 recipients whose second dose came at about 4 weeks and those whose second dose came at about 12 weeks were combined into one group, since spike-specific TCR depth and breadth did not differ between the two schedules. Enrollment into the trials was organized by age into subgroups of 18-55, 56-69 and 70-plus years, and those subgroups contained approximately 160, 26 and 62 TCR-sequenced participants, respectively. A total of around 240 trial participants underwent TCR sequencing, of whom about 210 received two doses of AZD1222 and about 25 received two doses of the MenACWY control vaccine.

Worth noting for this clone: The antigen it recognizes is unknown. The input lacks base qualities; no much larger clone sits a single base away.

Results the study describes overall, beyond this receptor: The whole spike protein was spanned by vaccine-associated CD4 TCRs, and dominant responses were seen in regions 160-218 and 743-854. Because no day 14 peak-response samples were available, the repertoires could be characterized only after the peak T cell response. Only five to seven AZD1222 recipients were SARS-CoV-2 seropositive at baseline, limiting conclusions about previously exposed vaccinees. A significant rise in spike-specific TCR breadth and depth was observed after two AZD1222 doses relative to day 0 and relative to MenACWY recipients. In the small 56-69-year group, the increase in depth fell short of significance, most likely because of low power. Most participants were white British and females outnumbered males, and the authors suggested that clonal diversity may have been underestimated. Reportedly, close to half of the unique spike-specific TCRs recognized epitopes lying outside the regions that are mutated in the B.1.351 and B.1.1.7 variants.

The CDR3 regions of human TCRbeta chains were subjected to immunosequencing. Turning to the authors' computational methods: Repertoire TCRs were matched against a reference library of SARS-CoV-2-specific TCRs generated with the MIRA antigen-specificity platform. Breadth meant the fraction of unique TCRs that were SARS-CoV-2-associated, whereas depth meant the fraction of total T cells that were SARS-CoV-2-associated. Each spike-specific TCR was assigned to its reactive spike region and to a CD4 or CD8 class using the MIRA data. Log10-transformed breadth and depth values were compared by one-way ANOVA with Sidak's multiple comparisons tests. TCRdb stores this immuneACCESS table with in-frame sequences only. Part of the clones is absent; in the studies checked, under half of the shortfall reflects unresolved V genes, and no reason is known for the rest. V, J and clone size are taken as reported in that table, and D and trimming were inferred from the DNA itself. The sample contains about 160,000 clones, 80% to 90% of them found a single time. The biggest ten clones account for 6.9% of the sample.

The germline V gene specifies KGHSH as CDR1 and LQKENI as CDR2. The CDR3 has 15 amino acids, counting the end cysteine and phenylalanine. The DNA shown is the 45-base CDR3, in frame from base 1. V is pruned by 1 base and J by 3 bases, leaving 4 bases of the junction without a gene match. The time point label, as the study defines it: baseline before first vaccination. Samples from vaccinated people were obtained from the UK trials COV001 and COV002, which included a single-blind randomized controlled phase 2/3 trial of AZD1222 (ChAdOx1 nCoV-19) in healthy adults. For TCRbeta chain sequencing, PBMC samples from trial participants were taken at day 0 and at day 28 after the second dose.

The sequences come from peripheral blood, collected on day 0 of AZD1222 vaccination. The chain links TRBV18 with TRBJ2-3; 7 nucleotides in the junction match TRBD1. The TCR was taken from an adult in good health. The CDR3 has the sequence CASSPQGATTDTQYF. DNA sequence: TGTGCCAGCTCACCACAGGGGGCGACGACAGATACGCAGTATTTT.